The next 7 T cell receptor beta chains were all read from a single sample in a study of blood T cell repertoires in COVID-19. Using immunoSEQ multiplex PCR, the repertoire was profiled, and TCRdb retains in-frame clones only, with some absent. The sample contains roughly 100,000 clones, 80% to 95% of which appear only once. What was sequenced was peripheral blood. Every receptor here comes from a woman aged 45-59 years in a cohort sampled during active COVID-19.

This chain joins TRBV18 and TRBJ2-7; maybe TRBD2 (6 bases). Germline CDR1 reads KGHSH; CDR2 reads LQKENI. V was cut by 5 bases and J by 5 bases, with 16 bases left in between. The CDR3 length is 14 residues. This chain's CDR3 is CASSWGGEVNEQYF. The CDR3 DNA sequence: TGTGCCAGCTCATGGGGCGGGGAGGTCAACGAGCAGTACTTC.

This clone appeared once. The chain employs TRBV10-1 and TRBJ2-3; weak D call: TRBD2 (5 bases). This CDR3 has 15 amino acids. The germline V gene has CDR1 WNHNN and CDR2 SYGVQD (reference sequence). V dropped 3 bases and J dropped 0 bases, with 10 bases sitting between them. CDR3 protein: CASSESGTSTDTQYF. CDR3 nucleotide sequence: TGCGCCAGCAGTGAAAGCGGAACTAGCACAGATACGCAGTATTTT.

This chain links TRBV21-1 with TRBJ2-3; the table's D call, TRBD2, has no DNA check behind it. TRBV21-1 is assigned pseudogene status. This CDR3 is 18 amino acids long. CDR3 loop: CASSKEITTRPTTDTQYF. DNA for the CDR3: TGTGCCAGCAGCAAAGAGATAACTACGCGTCCCACCACAGATACGCAGTATTTT.

This clone was counted a single time. This rearrangement joins TRBV2 to TRBJ2-1; 7 nucleotides line up with TRBD2. This CDR3 contains 15 residues. J lost 9 bases, V lost 7 bases, and 15 bases had no gene match. The germline gives CDR1 SNHLY, CDR2 FYNNEI. This CDR3 reads CASKVAEGGPIEQFF. DNA for the CDR3: TGTGCCAGCAAGGTAGCTGAGGGAGGGCCTATTGAGCAGTTCTTC.

This rearrangement joins TRBV5-4 to TRBJ1-1; D is unresolved. Trimming took 1 base from V and 0 from J, leaving 7 bases between them. The CDR3 is 14 residues long. CDR1 SGHNT and CDR2 YYREEE come from the germline V gene (reference sequence). Here the CDR3 DNA reads TGTGCCAGCAGCTTGTCAGCGATGAACACTGAAGCTTTCTTT. Amino acid sequence: CASSLSAMNTEAFF.

V gene TRBV4-1 combines with J gene TRBJ2-1; tentatively, D is TRBD1 (6 bases). Trimming cost V 0 bases and J 0 bases, with 18 bases left between them. CDR1 and CDR2 from the germline V gene are MGHRA and YSYEKL. The CDR3 totals 19 residues. CDR3 sequence (DNA): TGCGCCAGCAGCCAAGAAATCGACAGGCCATCCCCCTCCTACAATGAGCAGTTCTTC. It yields the protein CASSQEIDRPSPSYNEQFF.

CDR3 DNA sequence: TGTGCCAGCAGGATGACAGGGGGCCTCTACGAGCAGTACTTC. Protein sequence: CASRMTGGLYEQYF. This chain joins TRBV27 and TRBJ2-7, with 10 bases lining up with TRBD1. Germline V gene sequence: CDR1 MNHEY, CDR2 SMNVEV (reference sequence). The CDR3 spans 14 residues. Losses at the gene ends were 6 bases for V and 3 bases for J; bases not matched to a gene: 5.